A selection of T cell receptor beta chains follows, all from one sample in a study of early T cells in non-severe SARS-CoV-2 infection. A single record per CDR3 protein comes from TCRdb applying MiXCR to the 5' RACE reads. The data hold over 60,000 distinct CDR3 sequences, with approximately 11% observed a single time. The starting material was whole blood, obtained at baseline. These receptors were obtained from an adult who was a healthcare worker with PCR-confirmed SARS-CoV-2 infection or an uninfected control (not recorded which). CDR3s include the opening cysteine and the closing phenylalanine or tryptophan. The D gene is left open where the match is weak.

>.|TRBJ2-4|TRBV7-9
CASSPGVFIQYF
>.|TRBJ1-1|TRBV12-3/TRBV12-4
CASIRVSGAEAFF
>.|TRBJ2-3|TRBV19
CASSGIRQAQGDTQYF
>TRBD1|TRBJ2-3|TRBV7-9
CASSLSRDRGRDTQYF
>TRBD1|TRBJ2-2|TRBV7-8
CASSVRQGGTGELFF
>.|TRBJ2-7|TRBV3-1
CASSQGPGSEQYF
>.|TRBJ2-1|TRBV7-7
CASSLGSSSPNEQFF
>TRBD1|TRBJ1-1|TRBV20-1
CSAGGQGDTEAFF
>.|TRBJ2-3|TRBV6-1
CASSRQSGADTQYF
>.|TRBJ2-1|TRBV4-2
CASSQGGADYNEQFF
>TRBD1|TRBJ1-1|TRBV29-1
CSVGDRPVPEAFF
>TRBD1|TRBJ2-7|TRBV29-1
CSVGQGTDYEQYF
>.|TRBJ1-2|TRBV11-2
CASSLGTGSAYTF
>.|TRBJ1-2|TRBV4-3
CASSQEPGRGGYTF
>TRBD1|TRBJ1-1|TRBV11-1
CASSFGQANTEAFF
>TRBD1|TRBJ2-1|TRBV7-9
CASGSTGGNEQFF